This T cell receptor (beta chain) was identified in a study of T cell responses to AZD1222 COVID-19 vaccine. Comments on this clone: Antigen: not known.

TCRdb's copy holds only in-frame clones and misses some; the assay was immunoSEQ multiplex PCR. Of 20,000 or so clones in the sample, approximately 89% are singletons; the top ten hold roughly 9.4%. Whole-study results and caveats: Elevations in Spike-specific TCR breadth and depth followed administration of two AZD1222 doses. The repertoires were collected only after the peak T cell response. In a largely white British group with more females than males, clonal diversity was possibly underestimated.

The CDR3 sequence is 15 residues long. Germline V gives CDR1 SGHRS, CDR2 YFSETQ. Trimming cost V 7 bases and J 3 bases; bases outside gene matches: 9. The input for sequencing was peripheral blood, taken 28 days after the second AZD1222 dose. The rearrangement uses TRBV5-1 and TRBJ2-2; 7 positions match TRBD2. The clonotype was recovered from an adult who received the AZD1222 COVID-19 vaccine. CDR3 region: CASSSGGLDTGELFF. DNA of the CDR3: TGCGCCAGCTCCTCGGGGGGTCTGGACACCGGGGAGCTGTTTTTT. Combining the CDR3 with reference TRBV5-1 and TRBJ2-2 gives the whole variable domain KAGVTQTPRYLIKTRGQQVTLSCSPISGHRSVSWYQQTPGQGLQFLFEYFSETQRNKGNFPGRFSGRQFSNSRSEMNVSTLELGDSALYLCASSSGGLDTGELFFGEGSRLTVL.